The 21 T cell receptor beta chains below come from one sample, sequenced in a study of blood T cell repertoires in COVID-19 (dated by TCRdb to the early 2020s). Libraries were prepared through the immunoSEQ multiplex PCR assay. Entries here come from immuneACCESS through TCRdb and include only in-frame sequences with V and J called. Some clones fail to appear in such tables; in the studies checked, an unresolved V gene covers under half of the shortfall, and the cause of the remainder is unknown. This sample is represented by roughly 220,000 clones; around 83% of them were singletons. The leading ten clones occupy 1.4% of the sample. The sequenced material came from peripheral blood. All receptors derive from a woman aged 40 to 50 who had recovered from COVID-19.

The chain recombines TRBV28 with TRBJ2-5, with a tentative D call TRBD1 (6 bases). CDR1 is MDHEN, CDR2 SYDVKM, per germline. V lost 6 bases and J 0 bases, leaving 14 bases between the germline ends. The CDR3 consists of 15 residues. CDR3 DNA: TGTGCCAGCAGCGAATTAGGACAGAACCAAGAGACCCAGTACTTC. It codes for CASSELGQNQETQYF.

The chain employs TRBV28 and TRBJ1-5; possibly TRBD1 for D (6 bases). CDR1 and CDR2 (germline): MDHEN, SYDVKM. The CDR3 covers 14 residues. The V gene lost 6 bases and the J gene lost 3 bases, with 12 bases spanning the gap. CDR3 protein: CASSKRQDNQPQHF. The CDR3 DNA reads TGTGCCAGCAGCAAAAGACAGGACAATCAGCCCCAGCATTTT.

The chain uses TRBV18 and TRBJ1-1; tentatively, D is TRBD1 (5 bases). The V end lost 3 bases, the J end lost 0 bases, and 14 bases lay between the germline ends. CDR3 length: 16 amino acids. Germline lookup yields CDR1 KGHSH and CDR2 LQKENI. CDR3 sequence: CASSPEGVRLNTEAFF. For the CDR3, the DNA is TGTGCCAGCTCACCCGAAGGGGTTAGATTGAACACTGAAGCTTTCTTT.

The chain has TRBV5-4 and TRBJ2-1; 9 bases are a match to TRBD1. V lost 4 bases and J lost 9; bases outside the gene matches: 20. CDR1 is SGHNT and CDR2 is YYREEE in the germline V gene (reference sequence). The CDR3 covers 18 residues. The CDR3 spells CASSRLLTGGAVIGEQFF. CDR3 DNA: TGTGCCAGCAGCCGACTCCTTACAGGGGGCGCGGTCATTGGTGAGCAGTTCTTC.

There are a few counts of this clone. The V and J genes are TRBV6-2 or TRBV6-3 and TRBJ1-5; possibly TRBD1 for D (6 bases). Looked up from germline, CDR1 is MNHEY and CDR2 is SVGEGT. The CDR3 has 16 amino acids. V was cut by 0 bases and J by 7 bases, with 16 bases left in between. DNA of the CDR3: TGTGCCAGCAGTTACTCCCACACAGGGAAGGGCCAGCCCCAGCATTTT. The encoded protein is CASSYSHTGKGQPQHF.

As to this clone: This same CDR3 is encoded by further DNA sequences in the sample. V is TRBV3-1 (or the pseudogene TRBV3-2) and J is TRBJ2-3; D is ambiguous. Germline CDR1 reads LGHDT; CDR2 reads YNNKEL (reference sequence). This CDR3 spans 14 amino acids. V was pared by 0 bases and J by 2 bases, with 6 bases between. CDR3: CASSQDRSTDTQYF. CDR3 in DNA: TGTGCCAGCAGCCAAGACAGATCCACAGATACGCAGTATTTT.

The chain combines TRBV4-1 with TRBJ2-1; the D is unclear. The CDR3 length is 16 residues. The germline V and J ends were trimmed by 1 base and 0 bases, with 10 bases remaining between them. Germline lookup yields CDR1 MGHRA and CDR2 YSYEKL. In nucleotides, the CDR3 is TGCGCCAGCAGCCAAGCGGCCCCTAGCTCCTACAATGAGCAGTTCTTC. This gives the protein CASSQAAPSSYNEQFF.

Details on this clone: One end of the junction fails to match germline, which may point to a read error. The chain recombines TRBV10-1 with TRBJ1-4; tentatively, D is TRBD1 (6 bases). From germline, CDR1 is WNHNN and CDR2 SYGVQD (reference sequence). The CDR3 loop spans 14 amino acids. This CDR3 reads CASSQGTTNEKLFF. The CDR3, as DNA: TGCGCCAGCAGCCAGGGGACAACAAATGAAAAACTGTTTTTT.

The J gene is TRBJ2-7, the V gene TRBV15; 13 nucleotides align to TRBD2. J gave up 3 bases and V 4 bases, and 3 bases lay outside the gene matches. CDR3 length: 15 amino acids. Germline V gene data show CDR1 as LNHNV and CDR2 as YYDKDF (reference sequence). The DNA for the CDR3 is TGTGCCACCAGCATACTAGCGGGGGGGCACTACGAGCAGTACTTC. It is translated as CATSILAGGHYEQYF. The whole variable domain, remainder taken from reference TRBV15 and TRBJ2-7, is DAMVIQNPRYQVTQFGKPVTLSCSQTLNHNVMYWYQQKSSQAPKLLFHYYDKDFNNEADTPDNFQSRRPNTSFCFLDIRSPGLGDTAMYLCATSILAGGHYEQYFGPGTRLTVT.

The J gene is TRBJ2-1, the V gene TRBV5-6; TRBD2 agrees at 9 bases. The CDR3 loop spans 14 amino acids. The junction had 12 bases not matched to a gene; V was cut back by 4 bases and J by 13 bases. Germline-derived CDR1 and CDR2 are SGHDT and YYEEEE. CDR3 sequence: CASSAQGPGLAQFF. CDR3 coding DNA: TGTGCCAGCAGCGCCCAGGGACCGGGACTAGCCCAGTTCTTC. The whole variable domain, filled in from reference TRBV5-6 and TRBJ2-1, reads DAGVTQSPTHLIKTRGQQVTLRCSPKSGHDTVSWYQQALGQGPQFIFQYYEEEERQRGNFPDRFSGHQFPNYSSELNVNALLLGDSALYLCASSAQGPGLAQFFGPGTRLTVL.

The gene calls are TRBV7-2 and TRBJ2-1, with 7 bases fitting TRBD1. The CDR3 totals 15 residues. The ends lost 1 base at V and 5 bases at J; junction bases unmatched: 5. CDR1 and CDR2 (germline): SGHTA, FQGNSA. The DNA of the CDR3 is TGTGCCAGCAGCTTAGTACAGGGGATGAACAATGAGCAGTTCTTC. Translating it yields CASSLVQGMNNEQFF. The whole variable domain, filled in from reference TRBV7-2 and TRBJ2-1, reads GAGVSQSPSNKVTEKGKDVELRCDPISGHTALYWYRQSLGQGLEFLIYFQGNSAPDKSGLPSDRFSAERTGGSVSTLTIQRTQQEDSAVYLCASSLVQGMNNEQFFGPGTRLTVL.

The CDR3 coding sequence is TGTGCCAGTAGTATAGGACAACTGTTGGGTGAGACCCAGTACTTC. Translated: CASSIGQLLGETQYF. The chain employs TRBV19 and TRBJ2-5; D is unclear. Germline CDR1 and CDR2: LNHDA and SQIVND (reference sequence). The CDR3 loop spans 15 amino acids. Trimming stripped 1 base from V and 5 bases from J, with 14 bases between.

V and J are TRBV18 and TRBJ1-4; no clear D. V was cut by 3 bases and J by 8 bases, with 16 bases left in between. Germline CDR1 is KGHSH and CDR2 is LQKENI. The length of the CDR3 is 15 residues. The chain's CDR3 is CASSPSEGVKEKLFF. CDR3 DNA sequence: TGTGCCAGCTCACCCTCGGAGGGAGTTAAAGAAAAACTGTTTTTT.

With respect to this clone: The CDR3 ends on some other residue instead of the conserved phenylalanine or tryptophan, so this is likely a read error. The DNA is left out, because the CDR3 cannot be placed on it with certainty; the CDR3 is given as TCRdb lists it. CDR3 protein: CASSQDLGLAGFI. The chain joins TRBV4-2 to TRBJ2-3; the table's D call TRBD2 went unverified against the DNA. A total of 13 residues make up the CDR3, ends included. Germline CDR1 reads LGHNA; CDR2 reads YNFKEQ.

This chain joins TRBV6-5 and TRBJ1-1; D gene unclear. The CDR3 covers 15 residues. Trimming shortened V by 6 bases and J by 3 bases, and 17 bases separated the two germline ends. The germline V gene encodes CDR1 MNHEY and CDR2 SVGAGI. The CDR3 is CASSYRRDLDTEAFF. DNA of the CDR3: TGTGCCAGCAGCTACCGGCGGGATCTCGACACTGAAGCTTTCTTT.

The table lists this clone with a few counts. V gene TRBV7-8 combines with J gene TRBJ1-5, with TRBD1 matching 7 bases. Looked up from germline, CDR1 is SGHVS and CDR2 is FQNEAQ. The CDR3 sequence is 14 residues long. With 5 bases clipped from V and 6 bases from J, the junction kept 7 bases outside the gene matches. CDR3 sequence (DNA): TGTGCCAGCAGCCCAAAGACAGGGACTCAGCCCCAGCATTTT. Translated, it gives CASSPKTGTQPQHF.

The chain employs TRBV6-1 and TRBJ1-5; D remains ambiguous. The V end was cut by 3 bases, the J end by 7 bases, with 10 bases between. Germline V lookup: CDR1 MNHNS, CDR2 SASEGT. The CDR3 extends over 13 amino acids. The CDR3 sequence: CASSEAGVQPQHF. The CDR3 DNA is TGTGCCAGCAGTGAGGCAGGCGTCCAGCCCCAGCATTTT.

This chain uses TRBV19 with TRBJ2-3, with D possibly TRBD1 on 5 matching bases. CDR1 and CDR2 from the germline V gene are LNHDA and SQIVND (reference sequence). Trimming removed 5 bases from V and 0 bases from J, with 18 bases in between. The CDR3 runs to 17 residues. CDR3: CASSARKDSFSTDTQYF. In DNA, the CDR3 is TGTGCCAGTAGTGCCCGCAAAGACAGCTTTAGCACAGATACGCAGTATTTT.

There are a few counts of this clone. The rearrangement links TRBV18 to TRBJ2-1, with unresolved D. The V gene lost 2 bases and the J gene lost 7 bases, with 12 bases spanning the gap. CDR1 is KGHSH, CDR2 LQKENI, per germline. The CDR3 runs 14 residues. Here the CDR3 DNA reads TGTGCCAGCTCACCATTCCAAAACGAGAATGAGCAGTTCTTC. This gives the protein CASSPFQNENEQFF. Filled out from reference TRBV18 and TRBJ2-1, the complete variable domain reads NAGVMQNPRHLVRRRGQEARLRCSPMKGHSHVYWYRQLPEEGLKFMVYLQKENIIDESGMPKERFSAEFPKEGPSILRIQQVVRGDSAAYFCASSPFQNENEQFFGPGTRLTVL.

The chain combines TRBV7-3 with TRBJ2-1; TRBD2 matches at 9 bases. CDR1 and CDR2 (germline): SGHTA, FQGTGA. This CDR3 is 15 amino acids long. V lost 3 bases, J lost 8 bases, and 8 bases stayed unmatched. CDR3 coding DNA: TGTGCCAGCAGCTTTTCGAGCGGGGGGATTGATGAGCAGTTCTTC. It encodes CASSFSSGGIDEQFF.

The chain couples TRBV10-1 to TRBJ2-1; a weak D match, TRBD2 (5 bases). The CDR3 has 14 residues. Trimming removed 4 bases at V and 4 bases at J, with 11 bases between. CDR1 is WNHNN and CDR2 is SYGVQD in the germline V gene (reference sequence). CDR3 amino acids: CASSVGELYNEQFF. CDR3 in DNA: TGCGCCAGCAGTGTCGGGGAGCTTTACAATGAGCAGTTCTTC.